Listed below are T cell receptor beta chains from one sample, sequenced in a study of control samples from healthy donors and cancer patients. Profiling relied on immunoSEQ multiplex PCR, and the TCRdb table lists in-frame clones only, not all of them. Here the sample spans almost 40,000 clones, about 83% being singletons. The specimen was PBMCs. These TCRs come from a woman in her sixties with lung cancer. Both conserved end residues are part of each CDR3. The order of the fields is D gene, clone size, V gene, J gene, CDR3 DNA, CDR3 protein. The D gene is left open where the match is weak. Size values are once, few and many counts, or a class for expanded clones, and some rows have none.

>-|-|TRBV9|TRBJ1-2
TGTGCCAGCAGCGTAGCTCGGAAAGATCCCCCTAACTATGGCTACACCTTC
CASSVARKDPPNYGYTF
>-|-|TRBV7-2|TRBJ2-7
TGTGCCAGCAGCATACCGGGGGCGGGGGACGAGCAGTACTTC
CASSIPGAGDEQYF
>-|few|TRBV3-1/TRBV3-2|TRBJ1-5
TGTGCCAGCGGGAGACAGGTATCGGGTCAGCCCCAGCATTTT
CASGRQVSGQPQHF
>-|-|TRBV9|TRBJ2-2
TGTGCCAGCAGCGTAGGCGAGCGGTCCGGGGAGCTGTTTTTT
CASSVGERSGELFF
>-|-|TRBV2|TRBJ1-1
TGTGCCAGCAACCCAGGACGTTCAAGGGGCACTGAAGCTTTCTTT
CASNPGRSRGTEAFF
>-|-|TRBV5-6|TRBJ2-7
TGTGCCAGCGGAGTCCTAAAGCATGTGACCTACGAGCAGTACTTC
CASGVLKHVTYEQYF
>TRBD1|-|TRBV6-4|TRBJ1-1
TGTGCCAGCAGTGCCCTGGGACAGGGAAAGGGTAACACTGAAGCTTTCTTT
CASSALGQGKGNTEAFF
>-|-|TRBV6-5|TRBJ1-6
TGTGCCGCTCGAGCCGGGGGGACACAATCACCCCTCCACTTT
CAARAGGTQSPLHF
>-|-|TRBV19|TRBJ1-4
TGTGCCAGTCAACAGACCTATGAAAAACTGTTTTTT
CASQQTYEKLFF
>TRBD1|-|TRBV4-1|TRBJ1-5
TGCGCCAGCAGCCCCAGGGGGGTTAGCAATCAGCCCCAGCATTTT
CASSPRGVSNQPQHF
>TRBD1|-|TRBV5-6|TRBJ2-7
TGTGCCAGCAGCTGGGACAGCTACGAGCAGTACTTC
CASSWDSYEQYF
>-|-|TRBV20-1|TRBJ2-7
TGCAGTGCTAGTCCTCTCGGCAGGGTCCTTTCCTACGAGCAGTACTTC
CSASPLGRVLSYEQYF
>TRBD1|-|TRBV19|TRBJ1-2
TGTGCCAGTAACTCGGGACCTCGGACAGGGGGCGCCCATGGCTACACCTTC
CASNSGPRTGGAHGYTF